The rows below give T cell receptor beta chains drawn from one sample of a study of CD8 T cells in ankylosing spondylitis. TCRdb re-derived calls from the 5' RACE reads in MiXCR, one entry per CDR3 protein. The table has 200,000 to 250,000 distinct CDR3 sequences, approximately 16% seen once; the top ten hold 42%. Source material: blood, either unsorted or a sorted T cell fraction (not recorded which). The source is a male donor with ankylosing spondylitis. CDR3s include the opening cysteine and the closing phenylalanine or tryptophan. The D gene is left open where the match is weak. Rows may omit the clone size; those that give it use once, few, many or a size class.

clone_size d_call j_call v_call cdr3_aa cdr3_nt
few TRBD2 TRBJ2-7 TRBV12-3/TRBV12-4 CASSLGSGGEAIYEQYF TGTGCCAGCAGTTTAGGTAGCGGGGGAGAAGCAATCTACGAGCAGTACTTC
NA NA TRBJ2-4 TRBV7-8 CASSPAWGDIQYF TGTGCCAGCAGCCCCGCGTGGGGGGACATTCAGTACTTC
NA TRBD1 TRBJ1-4 TRBV6-1 CASSLTGGLDEKLFF TGTGCCAGCAGTCTCACAGGGGGCTTGGATGAAAAACTGTTTTTT
few TRBD2 TRBJ2-1 TRBV6-5 CASSYTLAGGLNEQFF TGTGCCAGCAGTTACACTCTAGCGGGGGGTCTCAATGAGCAGTTCTTC
NA NA TRBJ1-1 TRBV7-9 CASSPPEAFF TGTGCCAGCAGCCCCCCTGAAGCTTTCTTT
NA NA TRBJ2-1 TRBV7-8 CASSPSLTTLSDEQFF TGTGCCAGCAGCCCCTCCCTCACTACCTTAAGCGATGAGCAGTTCTTC
few TRBD1 TRBJ1-1 TRBV29-1 CSASGTGTSEAFF TGCAGCGCCTCCGGGACAGGGACGTCTGAAGCTTTCTTT
many TRBD2 TRBJ2-1 TRBV4-3 CASSQDLAGNNEQFF TGCGCCAGCAGCCAAGACCTAGCGGGGAACAATGAGCAGTTCTTC
few TRBD2 TRBJ2-5 TRBV28 CASSSPGTEGLAGAQETQYF TGTGCCAGCAGTTCCCCCGGGACGGAGGGACTAGCGGGGGCTCAAGAGACCCAGTACTTC
NA TRBD2 TRBJ2-3 TRBV7-9 CASSSTAGGPDTQYF TGTGCCAGCAGCTCTACGGCGGGGGGGCCAGATACGCAGTATTTT
many NA TRBJ2-1 TRBV5-6 CASSLGAYNEQFF TGTGCCAGCAGCTTGGGGGCCTACAATGAGCAGTTCTTC
few TRBD2 TRBJ2-1 TRBV5-1 CASSSMLAEPYNEQFF TGCGCCAGCAGCTCAATGCTAGCGGAGCCTTACAATGAGCAGTTCTTC
NA NA TRBJ2-1 TRBV4-1 CASSQVGWDEQFF TGCGCCAGCAGCCAAGTAGGGTGGGATGAGCAGTTCTTC
NA TRBD2 TRBJ2-7 TRBV6-2/TRBV6-3 CASSYSISFSTERERSYEQYF TGTGCCAGCAGTTACTCGATTAGCTTTTCTACTGAGCGGGAGCGCTCCTACGAGCAGTACTTC
few TRBD1 TRBJ2-7 TRBV4-1 CASSQPGTAYEQYF TGCGCCAGCAGCCAGCCAGGGACAGCCTACGAGCAGTACTTC
many TRBD1 TRBJ1-1 TRBV12-3/TRBV12-4 CASSWDRGRTEAFF TGTGCCAGCAGCTGGGACAGGGGTAGGACTGAAGCTTTCTTT
NA TRBD1 TRBJ2-3 TRBV29-1 CSVVGPIDRGFTDTQYF TGCAGCGTTGTTGGGCCTATAGACAGGGGCTTCACAGATACGCAGTATTTT
NA NA TRBJ2-5 TRBV29-1 CSVDKGGSETQYF TGCAGCGTAGACAAGGGTGGTTCAGAGACCCAGTACTTC
NA TRBD2 TRBJ2-3 TRBV12-3/TRBV12-4 CASSVAGRGVTQYF TGTGCCAGCAGTGTAGCGGGGAGGGGAGTTACGCAGTATTTT
NA NA TRBJ1-1 TRBV4-1 CASSQALPGAMNTEAFF TGCGCCAGCAGCCAAGCGTTACCAGGGGCTATGAACACTGAAGCTTTCTTT
many TRBD1 TRBJ2-1 TRBV6-4 CASKPGQGSNEQFF TGTGCCAGTAAGCCGGGACAGGGGTCCAATGAGCAGTTCTTC
many NA TRBJ2-7 TRBV29-1 CSVVASYEQYF TGCAGCGTTGTGGCCAGCTACGAGCAGTACTTC
NA TRBD2 TRBJ2-5 TRBV30 CAWSDSGRQETQYF TGTGCCTGGAGCGATAGCGGGAGGCAAGAGACCCAGTACTTC
many TRBD1 TRBJ2-1 TRBV7-9 CASSPGQNYNEQFF TGTGCCAGCAGCCCGGGACAGAATTACAATGAGCAGTTCTTC